These 20 T cell receptor beta chains share one sample of origin, sequenced in a study of cytomegalovirus exposure and HLA in healthy donors (dated by TCRdb to the late 2010s). Library preparation used the immunoSEQ multiplex PCR assay. A mixture of 60 forward primers for TCR Vbeta segments and 13 reverse primers for TCR Jbeta segments was used in the multiplex PCR. Held by TCRdb, this immuneACCESS table contains in-frame sequences only and omits some clones. Under half of the omission traces to an unresolved V gene where checked; the cause of the rest is unknown. The sample records around 140,000 clones, about 81% of which are singletons. Approximately 8.1% of the sample lies in the top ten. Sequencing was carried out using PBMCs. These receptors all come from a woman between 50 and 59 years old in good health and CMV-seropositive.

This chain uses TRBV4-1 with TRBJ1-3, with a possible D match to TRBD1 (6 bases). CDR1 is MGHRA, CDR2 YSYEKL, per germline. V shed 0 bases and J shed 4 bases, with 10 bases lying between them. The CDR3 contains 15 residues. CDR3 loop: CASSQDIQGGNTIYF. The CDR3 DNA follows: TGCGCCAGCAGCCAAGATATCCAGGGGGGAAACACCATATATTTT.

This chain connects TRBV29-1 to TRBJ2-1; 11 nucleotides align to TRBD2. Germline CDR1 and CDR2: SQVTM and ANQGSEA. J gave up 8 bases and V 3 bases, and 6 bases lay outside the gene matches. The CDR3 extends over 14 amino acids. The CDR3 loop is CSVDASGRRDEQFF. CDR3 sequence (DNA): TGCAGCGTTGATGCTAGCGGGAGGAGGGATGAGCAGTTCTTC.

The chain carries TRBV11-2 and TRBJ2-1, with D hard to call. CDR1 is SGHAT and CDR2 is FQNNGV in the germline V gene. The CDR3 is 15 amino acids. V gave up 1 base and J gave up 8 bases, with 15 bases separating them. CDR3 amino acids: CASSLAARRSDEQFF. DNA for the CDR3: TGTGCCAGCAGCTTAGCGGCTAGAAGAAGTGATGAGCAGTTCTTC.

V usage is TRBV21-1 and J usage is TRBJ2-7; the DNA was not used to check the table's D call, TRBD2. TRBV21-1 is reported as a pseudogene. The CDR3 is 16 residues long. The CDR3: CASSKAIGLLIYEQYF. Written as DNA, the CDR3 is TGTGCCAGCAGCAAAGCGATAGGACTCTTAATCTACGAGCAGTACTTC.

The V gene is TRBV29-1, the J gene TRBJ1-4; tentatively, D is TRBD1 (6 bases). The ends were cut back, 6 bases at V and 2 bases at J, with 10 bases in the middle. CDR1 and CDR2 from the germline V gene are SQVTM and ANQGSEA. CDR3 length: 13 amino acids. CDR3: CSVRRGTNEKLFF. CDR3 DNA sequence: TGCAGCGTCCGAAGGGGGACTAATGAAAAACTGTTTTTT.

V gene TRBV18 combines with J gene TRBJ1-2; TRBD1 agrees at 8 bases. The V and J ends lost 2 bases and 7 bases, in that order; junction bases with no gene match: 9. CDR3 length: 15 residues. Per germline, CDR1 KGHSH and CDR2 LQKENI. This CDR3 is CASSPLQDRVVGYTF. The CDR3 coding sequence is TGTGCCAGCTCACCATTACAGGACAGGGTAGTTGGCTACACCTTC.

The rearrangement uses TRBV18 and TRBJ1-1, with 7 nucleotides matching TRBD1. CDR3 length: 14 residues. J gave up 2 bases and V 5 bases, and 5 bases lay outside the gene matches. In germline, CDR1 is KGHSH, CDR2 LQKENI. The CDR3 nucleotides are TGTGCCAGCTCAAGGACAGGTAGTAACACTGAAGCTTTCTTT. This gives the protein CASSRTGSNTEAFF.

This rearrangement joins TRBV7-8 to TRBJ1-6, with a tentative D call TRBD1 (6 bases). Germline V gives CDR1 SGHVS, CDR2 FQNEAQ. The CDR3 is 14 residues long. V lost 2 bases, J lost 7 bases, and 9 bases lay in between. CDR3 in amino acids: CASSLTQGNSPLHF. CDR3 DNA sequence: TGTGCCAGCAGCTTAACACAGGGAAATTCACCCCTCCACTTT. The whole variable domain, filled in from reference TRBV7-8 and TRBJ1-6, reads GAGVSQSPRYKVAKRGQDVALRCDPISGHVSLFWYQQALGQGPEFLTYFQNEAQLDKSGLPSDRFFAERPEGSVSTLKIQRTQQEDSAVYLCASSLTQGNSPLHFGNGTRLTVT.

The chain employs TRBV28 and TRBJ1-2; D ambiguous. The CDR3 runs to 16 residues. CDR1 is MDHEN, CDR2 SYDVKM, per germline. With 4 bases removed from V and 2 bases from J, the gap between germline ends came to 17 bases. The CDR3 coding sequence is TGTGCCAGCAGTTCCCTCCGCCCCCTCGGGAACTATGGCTACACCTTC. Amino acids: CASSSLRPLGNYGYTF.

The J gene is TRBJ2-7, the V gene TRBV5-1; TRBD1 matches 8 bases. Unmatched junction bases numbered 13, after V lost 3 bases and J lost 8 bases. Per germline, CDR1 SGHRS and CDR2 YFSETQ. This CDR3 is 15 amino acids long. The CDR3 sequence: CASSSRPGQELKQYF. CDR3 DNA sequence: TGCGCCAGCAGCTCCAGACCGGGACAGGAGCTTAAGCAGTACTTC.

The CDR3 nucleotides are TGTGCCAGCTCACCAGAGGGGGTGAGGGAAAAACTGTTTTTT. The encoded protein is CASSPEGVREKLFF. V is TRBV18 and J is TRBJ1-4, with a tentative D call TRBD1 (6 bases). Trimming removed 2 bases from V and 8 bases from J, with 12 bases in between. Germline V gene lookup returns CDR1 KGHSH and CDR2 LQKENI. The CDR3 contains 14 residues.

V and J are TRBV5-1 and TRBJ1-4; D not certain. CDR1 is SGHRS and CDR2 is YFSETQ in the germline V gene. This CDR3 spans 14 amino acids. V shed 3 bases and J shed 4 bases, with 10 bases lying between them. The CDR3 nucleotides are TGCGCCAGCAGCTCTCGGGGAGATAATGAAAAACTGTTTTTT. Encoded protein: CASSSRGDNEKLFF. The full variable domain, with the rest looked up from reference TRBV5-1 and TRBJ1-4, is KAGVTQTPRYLIKTRGQQVTLSCSPISGHRSVSWYQQTPGQGLQFLFEYFSETQRNKGNFPGRFSGRQFSNSRSEMNVSTLELGDSALYLCASSSRGDNEKLFFGSGTQLSVL.

The chain couples TRBV29-1 to TRBJ1-4; D is possibly TRBD1 (6 bases). There are 14 residues in the CDR3. V lost 4 bases and J 7 bases, leaving 16 bases between the germline ends. Germline values: CDR1 SQVTM, CDR2 ANQGSEA. The CDR3 loop reads CSVGEGTWGEKLFF. In DNA, the CDR3 is TGCAGCGTTGGGGAGGGGACATGGGGTGAAAAACTGTTTTTT.

This clone was detected once. The chain combines TRBV5-1 with TRBJ1-2; D is perhaps TRBD1 (6 bases). CDR3 length equals 14 residues. Germline V CDR1 and CDR2: SGHRS, YFSETQ. Trimming left V 4 bases short and J 2 bases short, with 12 bases between. DNA for the CDR3: TGCGCCAGCAGCCCGGACAGCGTAAACTATGGCTACACCTTC. It specifies CASSPDSVNYGYTF.

The table lists this clone with a few counts. The chain couples TRBV5-5 to TRBJ1-2; tentatively, D is TRBD1 (6 bases). The V end was cut by 6 bases, the J end by 8 bases, with 20 bases between. From germline, CDR1 is SGHKS and CDR2 YYEKEE (reference sequence). CDR3 size: 14 residues. The CDR3 loop reads CASTTWGLGAGYTF. CDR3 bases: TGTGCCAGCACGACCTGGGGCTTGGGGGCCGGCTACACCTTC.

The table lists this clone with a count of one. The J gene is TRBJ2-7, the V gene TRBV28; 7 nucleotides agree with TRBD1. The ends lost 5 bases at V and 2 bases at J; junction bases unmatched: 12. This CDR3 has 16 amino acids. CDR1 is MDHEN, CDR2 SYDVKM, per germline. CDR3 sequence reads: CASSTTLDRVTYEQYF. The DNA for the CDR3 is TGTGCCAGCAGTACCACACTCGACAGGGTCACCTACGAGCAGTACTTC. Using reference TRBV28 and TRBJ2-7 for the parts outside the CDR3, the full variable domain is DVKVTQSSRYLVKRTGEKVFLECVQDMDHENMFWYRQDPGLGLRLIYFSYDVKMKEKGDIPEGYSVSREKKERFSLILESASTNQTSMYLCASSTTLDRVTYEQYFGPGTRLTVT.

The chain recombines TRBV7-2 with TRBJ1-2, with 10 bases identical to TRBD1. CDR1 and CDR2 from the germline V gene are SGHTA and FQGNSA. The CDR3 loop spans 14 amino acids. With 3 bases clipped from V and 5 bases from J, the junction kept 3 bases outside the gene matches. The CDR3: CASSLGTGAYGYTF. The CDR3, as DNA: TGTGCCAGCAGCTTGGGGACAGGGGCGTATGGCTACACCTTC.

This chain connects TRBV5-1 to TRBJ2-7; D is perhaps TRBD1 (5 bases). In germline, CDR1 is SGHRS, CDR2 YFSETQ. V was pared by 2 bases and J by 6 bases, with 15 bases between. The CDR3 spans 14 residues. CDR3 in DNA: TGCGCCAGCAGCTTACAGGTTCCAGTCGGCGAGCAGTACTTC. Its translation is CASSLQVPVGEQYF.

DNA for the CDR3: TGCGCCAGCAGCTTAGCCGGGACTGCCGCCTACGAGCAGTACTTC. This translates into CASSLAGTAAYEQYF. V gene TRBV5-1 combines with J gene TRBJ2-5, with a weak D call TRBD2 (6 bases). The J call is in doubt because the DNA end fits TRBJ2-7 better. There are 15 residues in the CDR3. In germline, CDR1 is SGHRS, CDR2 YFSETQ.

This chain connects TRBV5-8 to TRBJ1-2, with D perhaps TRBD1 (5 bases). The CDR3 spans 15 residues. Germline V CDR1 and CDR2: SGHTS, YDEGEE. The V gene lost 4 bases and the J gene lost 4 bases, with 17 bases spanning the gap. The CDR3 DNA reads TGTGCCAGCAGCAGACCTGCAGGGAGGCCCTATGGCTACACCTTC. Amino acid sequence: CASSRPAGRPYGYTF.